This T cell receptor beta chain was profiled in a study of shared clonotypes between healthy human individuals. As concerns this clone: Other DNA sequences within the sample encode an identical CDR3.

Losses at the gene ends were 6 bases for V and 5 bases for J; bases not matched to a gene: 3. Germline V gene lookup returns CDR1 MNHEY and CDR2 SVGAGI. The CDR3 extends over 13 amino acids. Using immunoSEQ multiplex PCR, the repertoire was profiled, and TCRdb retains in-frame clones only, with some absent. This sample carries 2 million to 2.5 million clones, about 94% of them seen once, and the ten largest clones take around 0.13%. The source is a man aged 18 to 29 in good health. The V gene is TRBV6-5, the J gene TRBJ2-2; TRBD2 matches at 7 bases. The source material was naive CD4+ T cells sorted from blood. This sample's subset: CD45RA+ positively selected. This CDR3 is CASSRGGTGELFF. CDR3 DNA sequence: TGTGCCAGCAGCCGCGGGGGAACCGGGGAGCTGTTTTTT.